This TCR beta chain stems from a study of T cells after yellow fever vaccination. V was shortened by 4 bases and J by 3 bases, with 18 bases between the two germline ends. The CDR3 runs 16 residues. CDR1 is SGHTA and CDR2 is FQGNSA in the germline V gene. Study results and caveats: Highly abundant clonotypes carried over from the bulk population could end up in FACS-sorted repertoires as contaminants.

Worth noting for this clonotype: Its specificity is not known.

TCRdb reprocessed the 5' RACE reads via MiXCR and lists one record per CDR3 protein. The sample lists roughly 180,000 distinct CDR3 sequences; approximately 6.2% were seen once. This clonotype was sampled from a man aged 18 to 30 who received the YFV17D yellow fever vaccine. The specimen comprised CD4+ T cells sorted from PBMCs, sampled on the day of the first yellow fever vaccination. The V and J genes are TRBV7-2 and TRBJ2-5; maybe TRBD2 (6 bases). The CDR3 coding sequence is TGTGCCAGCAGCTACACCGGGGGAGGTCAGGAAGAGACCCAGTACTTC. Amino acid sequence: CASSYTGGGQEETQYF.